These T cell receptor beta chains were read from a single sample in a study of PD-L1 blockade in urothelial cancer. Libraries were prepared by immunoSEQ multiplex PCR; TCRdb keeps only in-frame clonotypes and omits some of them. In the table there are approximately 110,000 clones, around 85% of which are singletons. Specimen: PBMCs, collected around atezolizumab (anti-PD-L1) treatment. The receptors here all came from a man between 45 and 60 years old with urothelial cancer. CDR3s include the opening cysteine and the closing phenylalanine or tryptophan. A D gene is named only where the DNA matches it firmly. Only part of the rows carry a size: once, few, many, or a class if the clone is expanded.

>TRBV30|NA|NA|TRBJ2-6|14
TGTGCCTGGAGCCCCGGGGTAGGGGCCAACGTCCTGACTTTC
CAWSPGVGANVLTF
>TRBV5-6|NA|TRBD1|TRBJ2-4|15
TGTGCCAGCAGCTTGGATCAGGGGGTCTTTGGCATTCAGTACTTC
CASSLDQGVFGIQYF
>TRBV28|NA|NA|TRBJ2-1|16
TGTGCCAGCAGTTTAATGACGACTAGGGCCAACAATGAGCAGTTCTTC
CASSLMTTRANNEQFF
>TRBV28|once|TRBD2|TRBJ2-1|15
TGTGCCAGCAGTTTATCGCTAGCGGGAGAACTTGAGCAGTTCTTC
CASSLSLAGELEQFF
>TRBV5-1|NA|TRBD1|TRBJ2-7|16
TGCGCCAGCAGCTCCCTCGACAGGGGGTTTTCCTACGAGCAGTACTTC
CASSSLDRGFSYEQYF
>TRBV7-3|NA|NA|TRBJ2-7|13
TGTGCCAGCAGCTTATCATCGTCCGGGGAGCAGTACTTC
CASSLSSSGEQYF
>TRBV30|NA|NA|TRBJ2-2|15
TGTGCCTGGAATACAGGTTCGAGTCGGGCCGGGGAGCTGTTTTTT
CAWNTGSSRAGELFF
>TRBV28|once|NA|TRBJ1-1|13
TGTGCCAGCAGTTTATTGCGCAAGACTGAAGCTTTCTTT
CASSLLRKTEAFF
>TRBV11-3|NA|TRBD2|TRBJ2-1|15
TGTGCCAGCAGCCCTGGACTAGCGGGACCCCATGAGCAGTTCTTC
CASSPGLAGPHEQFF
>TRBV6-1|NA|TRBD2|TRBJ2-7|15
TGTGCCAGCACCGGACTAGCGTCAAGCTCCTACGAGCAGTACTTC
CASTGLASSSYEQYF
>TRBV11-2|NA|TRBD1|TRBJ2-7|16
TGTGCCAGCAGCGCCACGTCCGGGACAGCCCCCTACGAGCAGTACTTC
CASSATSGTAPYEQYF
>TRBV6-5|NA|NA|TRBJ1-2|13
TGTGCCAGCAGCGGACAGACTAACTATGGCTACACCTTC
CASSGQTNYGYTF
>TRBV9|NA|TRBD1|TRBJ1-2|14
TGTGCCAGCAGCGTCGGACAGGGAAACTATGGCTACACCTTC
CASSVGQGNYGYTF
>TRBV7-9|NA|TRBD2|TRBJ2-1|13
TGTGCCAGCAGCCGACTAGCGGAGAATGAGCAGTTCTTC
CASSRLAENEQFF
>TRBV7-7|once|TRBD2|TRBJ2-1|15
TGTGCTAGCAGCCCACTAGCGGGAGGATACAATGAGCAGTTCTTC
CASSPLAGGYNEQFF
>TRBV5-4|NA|NA|TRBJ2-7|14
TGTGCCAGCAGCCCAAGACTAGACTCCTACGAGCAGTACTTC
CASSPRLDSYEQYF
>TRBV5-5|NA|NA|TRBJ1-1|14
TGTGCCAGCAGCTTGGCGGGGATTTACACTGAAGCTTTCTTT
CASSLAGIYTEAFF
>TRBV7-2|NA|NA|TRBJ2-3|15
TGTGCCAGCAGCTCGAGAGCGCCTCCGGGGGATACGCAGTATTTT
CASSSRAPPGDTQYF
>TRBV7-2|once|NA|TRBJ2-7|14
TGTGCCAGCAGCAGCGGACAGACCCCCTACGAGCAGTACTTC
CASSSGQTPYEQYF
>TRBV19|NA|TRBD1|TRBJ2-4|14
TGTGCCAGTAAGGAAAGAGGGGGCAGGGACATTCAGTACTTC
CASKERGGRDIQYF
>TRBV21-1|NA|NA|TRBJ2-2|18
TGTGCCAGCAGCAAAAGGGGCGTGGCGGATTCGAACACCGGGGAGCTGTTTTTT
CASSKRGVADSNTGELFF
>TRBV2|NA|TRBD1|TRBJ2-3|17
TGTGCCAGCAGGGCCCGGGATACCGGGACAGGGTTAGATACGCAGTATTTT
CASRARDTGTGLDTQYF
>TRBV5-1|NA|TRBD1|TRBJ2-1|14
TGCGCCAGCAGCCCCGGGACAGGGCACAATGAGCAGTTCTTC
CASSPGTGHNEQFF
>TRBV6-5|NA|NA|TRBJ2-5|14
TGTGCCAGCAGGGCGGGATCAGGAAAAGAGACCCAGTACTTC
CASRAGSGKETQYF
>TRBV27|NA|NA|TRBJ1-5|15
TGTGCCAGCAGTTTATCGCGCTACGGGAGTCAGCCCCAGCATTTT
CASSLSRYGSQPQHF
>TRBV28|NA|NA|TRBJ2-2|13
TGTGCCAGCACCCCCGGGGTTACCGGGGAGCTGTTTTTT
CASTPGVTGELFF
>TRBV7-8|NA|NA|TRBJ1-2|15
TGTGCCAGCAGCTTAGGGGAGACCAAAACTCATGGCTACACCTTC
CASSLGETKTHGYTF
>TRBV5-1|NA|NA|TRBJ1-2|14
TGCGCCAGCAGCTTGGATGGGGCGAACTATGGCTACACCTTC
CASSLDGANYGYTF
>TRBV5-5|NA|NA|TRBJ1-5|14
TGTGCCAGCAGCCCAGACAGTAGCAATCAGCCCCAGCATTTT
CASSPDSSNQPQHF
>TRBV6-5|NA|NA|TRBJ1-6|14
TGTGCCAGCAGAGCGAGCTCCTATAATTCACCCCTCCACTTT
CASRASSYNSPLHF
>TRBV18|few|NA|TRBJ2-7|13
TGTGCCAGCTCACCACGAGAGGGCGGGGAGCAGTACTTC
CASSPREGGEQYF
>TRBV10-3|NA|NA|TRBJ1-6|16
TGTGCCATCAGTGAGAGGAGGAGCTCCTATAATTCACCCCTCCACTTT
CAISERRSSYNSPLHF
>TRBV5-1|NA|TRBD2|TRBJ2-3|14
TGCGCCAGCAGGGAGGCGGGAGGAGGAGATACGCAGTATTTT
CASREAGGGDTQYF
>TRBV18|NA|TRBD2|TRBJ2-7|15
TGTGCCAGCTCACCCGGGACTAGCGGGTTCTACGAGCAGTACTTC
CASSPGTSGFYEQYF
>TRBV19|NA|TRBD1|TRBJ1-2|13
TGTGCCAGTAGGACAGGGGGCAACTATGGCTACACCTTC
CASRTGGNYGYTF
>TRBV28|NA|TRBD1|TRBJ1-2|16
TGTGCCAGCAGTTTATTAGGGGGACAGGGTCTCTATGGCTACACCTTC
CASSLLGGQGLYGYTF
>TRBV6-5|NA|TRBD1|TRBJ2-1|15
TGTGCCAGCAGTTACAGGACAGGGGGCCACAATGAGCAGTTCTTC
CASSYRTGGHNEQFF
>TRBV6-4|NA|NA|TRBJ1-5|18
TGTGCCAGCAAGCTCCGGGAGGGGCTCCCGGATAGCAATCAGCCCCAGCATTTT
CASKLREGLPDSNQPQHF
>TRBV28|NA|NA|TRBJ2-1|13
TGTGCCAGCAAGGCTAGCGCCTGGGATGAGCAGTTCTTC
CASKASAWDEQFF
>TRBV10-2|NA|TRBD1|TRBJ1-4|14
TGCGCCAGCACGACAGGGGGTTATAATGAAAAACTGTTTTTT
CASTTGGYNEKLFF
>TRBV28|NA|TRBD2|TRBJ2-1|18
TGTGCCAGCAGTCAGGCGGGGACTAGCGGGATCCGGGGGAATGAGCAGTTCTTC
CASSQAGTSGIRGNEQFF
>TRBV30|NA|NA|TRBJ2-7|14
TGTGCCTGGAGTACCGGACATTCAGTCTACGAGCAGTACTTC
CAWSTGHSVYEQYF
>TRBV19|NA|NA|TRBJ2-7|13
TGTGCCAGTAGTAGTAGCGGTAGTTACGAGCAGTACTTC
CASSSSGSYEQYF
>TRBV11-2|NA|TRBD2|TRBJ2-7|17
TGTGCCAGCAGTCCCCGGACTAGCGGGAGAATAGATGACGAGCAGTACTTC
CASSPRTSGRIDDEQYF
>TRBV28|NA|NA|TRBJ1-1|12
TGTGCCACCAAAAGCGGGGTCACTGAAGCTTTCTTT
CATKSGVTEAFF
>TRBV9|NA|NA|TRBJ1-3|15
TGTGCCAGCAGCGTAGGCAGGGGTTCTGGAAACACCATATATTTT
CASSVGRGSGNTIYF
>TRBV10-1|NA|NA|TRBJ2-5|14
TGCGCCAGCAGTGAGAGGGGCATCCAAGAGACCCAGTACTTC
CASSERGIQETQYF
>TRBV10-1|NA|NA|TRBJ2-5|13
TGCGCCAGCAGTGGACCGGGCGGGGAGACCCAGTACTTC
CASSGPGGETQYF
>TRBV6-5|NA|TRBD2|TRBJ2-2|14
TGTGCCAGCGTACTAGCGGGACTCACCGGGGAGCTGTTTTTT
CASVLAGLTGELFF